One and the same sample provided the 21 T cell receptor beta chains below, sequenced in a study of shared clonotypes between healthy human individuals (TCRdb year 2020). Library method: the immunoSEQ multiplex PCR assay. TCRdb carries this immuneACCESS record with in-frame sequences only. Its versions omit some clonotypes, under half of them owing to an unresolved V gene in the studies checked, with the rest unexplained. The sample contains around 1.4 million clones, less than 99% of them found a single time. The ten largest clonotypes hold under 0.45% of the sample. The sequenced sample was naive CD4+ T cells sorted from blood. The sample's cell subset or site label, decoded: CD45RA+ positively selected. Receptors originate from a man aged 30 to 39 in good health.

V and J are TRBV30 and TRBJ2-2; D ambiguous. The CDR3 runs 13 residues. Germline loops: CDR1 GTSNPN, CDR2 SVGIG (reference sequence). Trimming took off 0 bases at V and 6 bases at J, with 8 bases between the two ends. The CDR3 nucleotides read TGTGCCTGGAGTGTCTTGCGGTCCGGGGAGCTGTTTTTT. Translating it yields CAWSVLRSGELFF.

The chain employs TRBV7-2 and TRBJ2-7; 9 nucleotides match TRBD2. The CDR3 runs to 15 residues. Trimming removed 4 bases from V and 6 bases from J; junction bases left unmatched: 10. The germline V gene encodes CDR1 SGHTA and CDR2 FQGNSA. The CDR3, as DNA: TGTGCCAGCAGCTCCCAGGGACTAGCACGATCCGAGCAGTACTTC. Its protein is CASSSQGLARSEQYF.

As concerns this clone: Distinct nucleotide sequences in the sample also encode this CDR3. DNA for the CDR3: TGTGCCAGCAGCTTAAGTGGGGGGGAGACCCAGTACTTC. This encodes CASSLSGGETQYF. This chain connects TRBV7-9 to TRBJ2-5; possible D gene TRBD2, 6 bases. V lost 2 bases, J lost 5 bases, and 9 bases lay in between. Per germline, CDR1 SEHNR and CDR2 FQNEAQ (reference sequence). This CDR3 comprises 13 residues.

The chain carries TRBV18 and TRBJ1-2; 7 nucleotides line up with TRBD1. Germline CDR1 KGHSH, CDR2 LQKENI. The CDR3 contains 13 residues. Trimming removed 4 bases from V and 6 bases from J; junction bases left unmatched: 5. The CDR3 loop is CASSRDREDGYTF. CDR3 in DNA: TGTGCCAGCTCACGTGACAGGGAAGATGGCTACACCTTC.

This clone was seen once. This chain links TRBV11-2 with TRBJ2-2, with D uncertain. Per germline, CDR1 SGHAT and CDR2 FQNNGV. V was shortened by 3 bases and J by 5 bases, with 7 bases between the two germline ends. The CDR3 runs to 13 residues. The CDR3 DNA is TGTGCCAGCAGCTTGGTTCGGACCGGGGAGCTGTTTTTT. Translation gives CASSLVRTGELFF. Based on the CDR3 plus reference TRBV11-2 and TRBJ2-2, the full variable domain is EAGVAQSPRYKIIEKRQSVAFWCNPISGHATLYWYQQILGQGPKLLIQFQNNGVVDDSQLPKDRFSAERLKGVDSTLKIQPAKLEDSAVYLCASSLVRTGELFFGEGSRLTVL.

The chain joins TRBV18 to TRBJ2-1; 8 nucleotides align to TRBD1. The CDR3 spans 15 residues. With V trimmed by 3 bases and J by 7 bases, 8 bases remained unmatched. Germline V CDR1 and CDR2: KGHSH, LQKENI. The CDR3 here is CASSPATGVKNEQFF. The CDR3 DNA reads TGTGCCAGCTCACCGGCGACAGGGGTGAAGAATGAGCAGTTCTTC.

As for this clone: This CDR3 is also generated by other DNA sequences in the sample. This chain connects TRBV18 to TRBJ2-1, with TRBD2 matching 14 bases. The CDR3 spans 15 residues. Looked up from germline, CDR1 is KGHSH and CDR2 is LQKENI. J lost 7 bases, V lost 3 bases, and 2 bases had no gene match. Here the CDR3 reads CASSPGLAGVNEQFF. CDR3 nucleotides: TGTGCCAGCTCACCGGGACTAGCGGGAGTTAATGAGCAGTTCTTC. Variable domain in full (rest from reference TRBV18 and TRBJ2-1): NAGVMQNPRHLVRRRGQEARLRCSPMKGHSHVYWYRQLPEEGLKFMVYLQKENIIDESGMPKERFSAEFPKEGPSILRIQQVVRGDSAAYFCASSPGLAGVNEQFFGPGTRLTVL.

This rearrangement joins TRBV5-5 to TRBJ1-2; tentative D call: TRBD1 (5 bases). The CDR3 has 14 amino acids. Germline-derived CDR1 and CDR2 are SGHKS and YYEKEE (reference sequence). Trimming cost V 1 base and J 5 bases, with 12 bases left between them. The CDR3 DNA reads as TGTGCCAGCAGCTTGCTAGGGGCCGAATATGGCTACACCTTC. Its translation is CASSLLGAEYGYTF.

J is TRBJ1-2 and V is TRBV5-1; D call uncertain. Germline CDR1 is SGHRS and CDR2 is YFSETQ. This CDR3 is built from 16 residues. Trimming shortened V by 0 bases and J by 8 bases, and 20 bases separated the two germline ends. The CDR3 DNA is TGCGCCAGCAGCTTGGGACCTATGGCTGCCGCGGAGGGCTACACCTTC. Its translation: CASSLGPMAAAEGYTF.

The chain recombines TRBV9 with TRBJ2-1; D is unclear. The CDR3 extends over 14 amino acids. The V gene's germline CDR1 is SGDLS and CDR2 YYNGEE. The ends were cut back, 7 bases at V and 0 bases at J, with 11 bases in the middle. The CDR3 coding sequence is TGTGCCAGCGGCGCGTCCGGCTCCTACAATGAGCAGTTCTTC. Protein sequence: CASGASGSYNEQFF.

V and J are TRBV5-1 and TRBJ2-5; D is unresolved. The CDR3 contains 15 residues. The V end lost 4 bases, the J end lost 0 bases, and 13 bases lay between the germline ends. From germline, CDR1 is SGHRS and CDR2 YFSETQ. The CDR3 bases are TGCGCCAGCAGCCTGGGCTCGGTTCACCAAGAGACCCAGTACTTC. It specifies CASSLGSVHQETQYF.

The V call is TRBV7-8, the J call TRBJ2-5; D gene uncertain. V gave up 6 bases and J gave up 1 base, with 12 bases separating them. CDR1 and CDR2 from the germline V gene are SGHVS and FQNEAQ. CDR3 size: 14 residues. The CDR3 here is CASSSRRTQETQYF. CDR3 sequence (DNA): TGTGCCAGCAGTTCTAGACGGACCCAAGAGACCCAGTACTTC.

The V gene is TRBV10-2, the J gene TRBJ2-1, with 11 nucleotides matching TRBD2. The CDR3 is 17 amino acids. V shed 5 bases and J 1 base; nucleotides not matched to a gene: 7. CDR1 is WSHSY and CDR2 is SAAADI in the germline V gene. The CDR3 sequence is CASSYIGTSGSYNEQFF. For the CDR3, the DNA is TGCGCCAGCAGTTACATAGGGACTAGCGGTTCCTACAATGAGCAGTTCTTC.

The gene calls are TRBV7-6 and TRBJ1-3; D might be TRBD1 (6 bases). There are 16 residues in the CDR3. The germline gives CDR1 SGHVS, CDR2 FNYEAQ. The V and J ends lost 5 bases and 0 bases respectively, with 14 bases between them. The CDR3 is CASSLLGGSSGNTIYF. CDR3 nucleotide sequence: TGTGCCAGCAGCCTATTAGGGGGGAGCTCTGGAAACACCATATATTTT.

The CDR3 nucleotides are TGTGCCAGCAGTTCGACCCTTCTTAGCGGGTTCCCAGAAAATGAGCAGTTCTTC. It specifies CASSSTLLSGFPENEQFF. The chain links TRBV28 to TRBJ2-1; 7 bases agree with TRBD2. Trimming took 4 bases from V and 7 from J; bases not matched to a gene: 19. The V gene's germline CDR1 is MDHEN and CDR2 SYDVKM. The length of the CDR3 is 18 residues.

A single count supports this clone. This chain joins TRBV27 and TRBJ1-3; tentative D call: TRBD1 (6 bases). The CDR3 loop spans 14 amino acids. Trimming shortened V by 5 bases and J by 2 bases, and 10 bases separated the two germline ends. CDR1 MNHEY and CDR2 SMNVEV come from the germline V gene (reference sequence). CDR3 bases: TGTGCCAGCAGTACCTCAGGGGCTGGAAACACCATATATTTT. Translation gives CASSTSGAGNTIYF.

The chain carries TRBV25-1 and TRBJ1-2; 7 bases agree with TRBD1. The CDR3 runs 13 residues. The germline V gene has CDR1 MGHDK and CDR2 SYGVNS. V shed 6 bases, J shed 6 bases, and the junction held 7 bases outside the gene matches. As DNA, the CDR3 is TGTGCCAGCAGAACAGGGGCGCGAGATGGCTACACCTTC. It codes for CASRTGARDGYTF.

The chain employs TRBV4-3 and TRBJ2-1; TRBD2 matches 9 bases. The CDR3 length is 17 residues. Germline-derived CDR1 and CDR2 are LGHNA and YSLEER. The V gene end was trimmed by 0 bases and the J gene end by 6 bases; junction bases not matched to a gene: 9. The DNA for the CDR3 is TGCGCCAGCAGCCAAGATTATTGGCGGGAGGGTGGCAATGAGCAGTTCTTC. Translated, it gives CASSQDYWREGGNEQFF.

The chain carries TRBV7-6 and TRBJ2-1; 9 bases line up with TRBD2. Germline V gene sequence: CDR1 SGHVS, CDR2 FNYEAQ. The length of the CDR3 is 18 residues. Losses at the gene ends were 1 base for V and 0 bases for J; bases not matched to a gene: 7. CDR3 nucleotides: TGTGCCAGCAGCTTAGAGGGGGGTAGCGGGAGCTCCTACAATGAGCAGTTCTTC. Protein sequence: CASSLEGGSGSSYNEQFF. Combining the CDR3 with reference TRBV7-6 and TRBJ2-1 gives the whole variable domain GAGVSQSPRYKVTKRGQDVALRCDPISGHVSLYWYRQALGQGPEFLTYFNYEAQQDKSGLPNDRFSAERPEGSISTLTIQRTEQRDSAMYRCASSLEGGSGSSYNEQFFGPGTRLTVL.

This rearrangement joins TRBV7-2 to TRBJ2-5; 9 bases fit TRBD2. Trimming removed 5 bases from V and 5 bases from J; junction bases left unmatched: 3. Per germline, CDR1 SGHTA and CDR2 FQGNSA. This CDR3 contains 13 residues. The CDR3, as DNA: TGTGCCAGCAGCCCTACTAGCGGGGAGACCCAGTACTTC. It is translated as CASSPTSGETQYF.

The chain has TRBV10-1 and TRBJ1-1; 7 positions agree with TRBD1. The CDR3 has 14 residues. Germline values: CDR1 WNHNN, CDR2 SYGVQD (reference sequence). V was clipped by 3 bases and J by 1 base; unmatched bases: 2. The CDR3 nucleotides are TGCGCCAGCAGTGAAGGGACAGCGAACACTGAAGCTTTCTTT. It codes for CASSEGTANTEAFF.